This T cell receptor beta chain came from a study of blood T cell repertoires in COVID-19 (TCRdb year 2020). Regarding the complete study: The collaborator samples originated in the United States, Italy and Spain and spanned the acute and convalescent phases of COVID-19. The prospective study material was composed of cDNA or gDNA derived from T cells, B-cell-depleted T cells, or PBMCs. The dataset comprised deeply sampled blood TCRbeta repertoires from subjects exposed to, actively infected with, or recovered from COVID-19. The repertoires were made available in a free public database intended to serve as a resource for research on the immune response to SARS-CoV-2. The samples were drawn from two sources: the first 160 participants of the ongoing ImmuneRACE study, and some 1,300 subjects contributed by 6 global collaborators. Sample metadata almost always included a de-identified subject ID, COVID-19 status, age in years and sex. Where HLA class I and class II types were available, the types were taken from metadata supplied by the sample provider, not from assay-based typing.

The immunoSEQ Assay, a bias-controlled multiplex PCR, was used to amplify TCRbeta CDR3 regions from genomic DNA. In the paper's pipeline: The number of nucleated cells in each sample was estimated from the amplification of reference gene primers within the assay. Sequence reads were collapsed and filtered to measure the absolute abundance of every unique TCRbeta CDR3 rearrangement. Productive Simpson clonality was computed per sample as the square root of Simpson's diversity index over productive rearrangements. TCRdb took over this immuneACCESS table, retaining in-frame rearrangements with V and J assigned. Such tables are incomplete; in checked studies, under half of the missing clones stem from an unresolved V gene, and the remainder is unexplained. Clonal size and the V and J genes are those of that table, whereas D and trimming came from the DNA. In all, the sample holds approximately 280,000 clones, and about nine tenths of those were seen once. Jointly, the top ten make up about 2% of the sample.

Participants in the prospective study were enrolled through a virtual design, were aged roughly 18 to 90 years, and lived in approximately 25 United States geographic areas. To assign participants to cohorts, the prospective study relied on clinical history that participants themselves reported in a screening survey and a study questionnaire. Recovered participants in ImmuneRACE Cohort 3 were defined as having two consecutive negative NP/OP PCR tests, clearance from a healthcare professional, or resolution of symptoms. Mobile phlebotomists in the prospective study collected whole blood, serum and a nasopharyngeal or oropharyngeal swab from every participant. Participants in the prospective study had the option to provide additional blood draws and questionnaires over a roughly two-month period. Before DNA extraction, prospective study blood samples were shipped either frozen or at room temperature.

Taken from cysteine to phenylalanine, the CDR3 has 15 residues. Kept here is only the CDR3 DNA, which spans 45 bases and is read in frame from base 1. Trimming removed 3 bases from V and 7 bases from J; the gene matches leave 6 bases unexplained. CDR1 and CDR2 were assigned from the germline V gene as SNHLY and FYNNEI. Broad study findings and their caveats: The quantity of clinical and demographic metadata differed by source and by participant and was supplied without curation.

About this clone itself: Its cognate antigen has yet to be identified. There are no base qualities to consult, and no much larger clone falls within one base.

The source material was PBMCs or T cells enriched from blood (not recorded which). This sequence was found in an older woman who had recovered from COVID-19. The chain uses TRBV2 and TRBJ1-4; TRBD1 aligns with 9 central bases. CDR3 reads: CASSETGTGREKLFF. The bases are TGTGCCAGCAGTGAGACCGGGACAGGGCGTGAAAAACTGTTTTTT.